The source of this T cell receptor (beta chain) is a study of T cell repertoires in cytomegalovirus infection. Study-wide results and limits: Ex vivo, HLA-C-restricted CMV-specific TCR beta clonotypes prevailed over the rest of the response.

TCRdb re-derived calls from the reads in MiXCR, one entry per CDR3 protein. The sample shows roughly 280,000 distinct CDR3 sequences, roughly 15% of them seen only once. The germline V gene encodes CDR1 LGHDT and CDR2 YNNKEL (reference sequence). The V end lost 4 bases, the J end lost 7 bases, and 14 bases lay between the germline ends. The CDR3 contains 14 residues. About this clonotype: The antigen is undetermined.

This receptor was obtained from a human donor in good health (CMV status not recorded). Some clones in this sample may be carry-over from other donors' samples. The chain couples TRBV3-1 to TRBJ1-5; D may be TRBD1 (6 bases). Specimen: PBMCs. DNA for the CDR3: TGTGCCAGCAGCCCCACAGGGTCTCAACAGCCCCAGCATTTT. Amino acids: CASSPTGSQQPQHF.